This entry lists 8 T cell receptor beta chains sequenced from one sample in a study of T cell repertoires in cytomegalovirus infection. TCRdb re-derived calls from the reads in MiXCR, one entry per CDR3 protein. The table records hundreds of thousands of distinct CDR3 sequences, around 24% of them present only once. Sequencing was done on a sample of CD8+ T cells from PBMCs. The receptors come from a human donor in good health (CMV status not recorded). Some clones in this sample may be carry-over from other donors' samples.

The rearrangement uses TRBV6-5 and TRBJ2-7; tentatively, D is TRBD1 (6 bases). Germline loops: CDR1 MNHEY, CDR2 SVGAGI. This CDR3 comprises 15 residues. The V and J ends lost 5 bases and 0 bases respectively, with 14 bases between them. CDR3 coding DNA: TGTGCCAGCAGTCGTAACAGGGATAGCTCCTACGAGCAGTACGTC. Translated, it gives CASSRNRDSSYEQYV.

This clonotype was seen at least ten times. V and J are TRBV6-2 or TRBV6-3 and TRBJ2-3; 8 bases are shared with TRBD1. V shed 5 bases and J 4 bases; nucleotides not matched to a gene: 5. From germline, CDR1 is MNHEY and CDR2 SVGEGT. The CDR3 spans 14 residues. The CDR3 region has the DNA TGTGCCAGCAGTCCCGACAGGGGACCAGATACGCAGTATTTT. The encoded protein is CASSPDRGPDTQYF.

The rearrangement uses TRBV20-1 and TRBJ2-3; D is unresolved. Germline V gene lookup returns CDR1 DFQATT and CDR2 SNEGSKA (reference sequence). Trimming cost V 0 bases and J 4 bases, with 11 bases left between them. There are 14 residues in the CDR3. DNA for the CDR3: TGCAGTGCTAGAGATCGGGCTTTCCCAGATACGCAGTATTTT. Its translation is CSARDRAFPDTQYF.

This clonotype was observed many times. This rearrangement joins TRBV12-3 or TRBV12-4 to TRBJ2-5, with 15 bases fitting TRBD2. The CDR3 spans 17 residues. The V and J ends lost 3 bases and 6 bases, in that order; junction bases with no gene match: 8. CDR3 amino acids: CASSFLGLAGGEKTQYF. CDR3 DNA sequence: TGTGCCAGCAGTTTCCTAGGACTAGCGGGGGGGGAGAAGACCCAGTACTTC.

The chain has TRBV5-4 and TRBJ2-1; a weak D match, TRBD1 (6 bases). This CDR3 spans 15 amino acids. V lost 2 bases, J lost 8 bases, and 17 bases lay in between. Germline V gives CDR1 SGHNT, CDR2 YYREEE (reference sequence). CDR3 in amino acids: CASSFTGTSNDEQFF. The CDR3 coding sequence is TGTGCCAGCAGCTTTACAGGGACGTCTAACGATGAGCAGTTCTTC.

The table lists this clonotype with many counts. In DNA, the CDR3 is TGTGCCAGCAGCTTAGCGGCCTCTAAGGAGCAGTACTTC. Translation gives CASSLAASKEQYF. The rearrangement joins TRBV7-6 to TRBJ2-7; D is unresolved. The CDR3 runs to 13 residues. The germline CDR1 and CDR2 sequences are SGHVS and FNYEAQ. V was cut by 0 bases and J by 7 bases, with 10 bases left in between.

This clonotype occurred a few times. The genes are TRBV29-1 and TRBJ2-1, with 12 bases identical to TRBD2. Trimming took 4 bases from V and 6 from J; bases not matched to a gene: 4. In germline, CDR1 is SQVTM, CDR2 ANQGSEA. The CDR3 covers 14 residues. The CDR3 is CSVGPSGGANEQFF. CDR3 in DNA: TGCAGCGTTGGGCCTAGCGGGGGGGCCAATGAGCAGTTCTTC.

As regards this clonotype: This may arise from a read error, as a much more abundant clone is one base away. V usage is TRBV28 and J usage is TRBJ2-7; the D gene is possibly TRBD1 (7 bases). Germline lookup yields CDR1 MDHEN and CDR2 SYDVKM. There are 14 residues in the CDR3. CDR3 amino acids: CVSSLLQGRTWCEV. Here the CDR3 DNA reads TGTGTCAGCAGTTTGCTACAGGGGAGGACCTGGTGTGAAGTC.